This TCR beta chain was profiled in a study of blood T cell repertoires in COVID-19. Study summary: Donors in the United States, Italy and Spain gave samples during acute or convalescent COVID-19. Nucleic acid was either cDNA or gDNA, and it came from T cells, B-cell-depleted T cells, or PBMCs.

Under the authors' procedure: Cell counts per sample came from amplifying reference gene primers. Here immunoSEQ multiplex PCR was the method, and the copy in TCRdb shows in-frame clones only, minus some. The V and J calls and the clone size are those of that table, but D and trimming were determined from the DNA. The repertoire holds about 120,000 clones, with more than 80% as singletons. Germline loops: CDR1 SGHRS, CDR2 YFSETQ. J lost 2 bases, V lost 4 bases, and 8 bases had no gene match. The CDR3 extends over 16 amino acids. This clone was found once. The J gene is TRBJ2-1, the V gene TRBV5-1; 8 bases are shared with TRBD1. This sequence was found in a man aged 70 or older with active or convalescent COVID-19. Sequencing used peripheral blood. The CDR3 DNA sequence: TGCGCCAGCAGCCCGAACCTGGACAGGGCCTACAATGAGCAGTTCTTC. Protein: CASSPNLDRAYNEQFF.